Listed below are T cell receptor beta chains from one sample, sequenced in a study of cytomegalovirus exposure and HLA in healthy donors. TCRdb's copy holds only in-frame clones and misses some; the assay was immunoSEQ multiplex PCR. The sample includes 100,000 to 150,000 clones. What was sequenced was PBMCs. These receptor sequences come from a man aged 18 to 29 in good health and CMV-seronegative. CDR3s include the opening cysteine and the closing phenylalanine or tryptophan. The D gene is left open where the match is weak.

J | D | V | DNA | CDR3
TRBJ1-1 | - | TRBV15 | TGTGCCACCAGCAGAGATCGTGAGAGAACGAACACTGAAGCTTTCTTT | CATSRDRERTNTEAFF
TRBJ1-1 | - | TRBV28 | TGTGCCAGCGACCCCCGGGGTACCACTGAAGCTTTCTTT | CASDPRGTTEAFF
TRBJ2-7 | TRBD1 | TRBV5-1 | TGCGCCAGCAGCTTGGCCGGGACAGGGTCCTACGAGCAGTACTTC | CASSLAGTGSYEQYF
TRBJ2-1 | - | TRBV6-1 | TGTGCCAGCAGTGGTGTAACAGGGATGGGGTGGGGCAATGAGCAGTTCTTC | CASSGVTGMGWGNEQFF
TRBJ2-1 | - | TRBV4-3 | TGCGCCAGCAGCCAAGTACGGGCTCAGGGTCCCTACAATGAGCAGTTCTTC | CASSQVRAQGPYNEQFF
TRBJ2-5 | - | TRBV20-1 | TGCAGTGGGAGGGAGCGGGAGACCCAGTACTTC | CSGRERETQYF
TRBJ2-5 | TRBD2 | TRBV27 | TGTGCCAGCAGACCAAATAGCGGGAACCAAGAGACCCAGTACTTC | CASRPNSGNQETQYF
TRBJ2-1 | TRBD2 | TRBV5-1 | TGCGCCAGCAGCCTCGAAAGCGGGGGAAGCTCCTACAATGAGCAGTTCTTC | CASSLESGGSSYNEQFF
TRBJ2-7 | - | TRBV6-1 | TGTGCCAGCAGTGAGGCTTCCTACGAGCAGTACTTC | CASSEASYEQYF
TRBJ2-6 | TRBD1 | TRBV29-1 | TGCAGCGTTGAAGGGACAGGGTTCTCTGGGGCCAACGTCCTGACTTTC | CSVEGTGFSGANVLTF
TRBJ2-7 | TRBD2 | TRBV27 | TGTGCCAGCAGTCCCCGACTAGCGGGGTATTACGAGCAGTACTTC | CASSPRLAGYYEQYF
TRBJ2-3 | - | TRBV7-2 | TGTGCCAGCAGCTTAGCCCCTCGTCAGGGCGATACGCAGTATTTT | CASSLAPRQGDTQYF
TRBJ2-1 | TRBD2 | TRBV19 | TGTGCCAGTAGTTCGACTAGCGGGACTAGGTATGAGCAGTTCTTC | CASSSTSGTRYEQFF
TRBJ1-5 | - | TRBV7-2 | TGTGCCAGCAGCATGAGCCACAATCAGCCCCAGCATTTT | CASSMSHNQPQHF
TRBJ1-4 | TRBD1 | TRBV30 | TGTGCCTGGAGTGTTGGGACAGGAAATGAAAAACTGTTTTTT | CAWSVGTGNEKLFF
TRBJ2-3 | - | TRBV4-3 | TGCGCCAGCAGCCAAGACGCAAGACAGTCAGATACGCAGTATTTT | CASSQDARQSDTQYF
TRBJ2-3 | - | TRBV28 | TGTGCCAGCCCTTCGAGTGCGGGTGCGCAGTATTTT | CASPSSAGAQYF
TRBJ2-7 | - | TRBV4-1 | TGCGCCAGCAGCCCCGAAGGCAGGGGCTTCTACGAGCAGTACTTC | CASSPEGRGFYEQYF
TRBJ2-5 | - | TRBV5-4 | TGTGCCAGCAGCCCCGGGGGGCGACGGCTCGGGACCCAGTACTTC | CASSPGGRRLGTQYF
TRBJ2-3 | TRBD1 | TRBV5-6 | TGTGCCAGCAGCACCGGACAGGGAGGACGATCAGATACGCAGTATTTT | CASSTGQGGRSDTQYF
TRBJ2-7 | TRBD1 | TRBV5-1 | TGCGCCAGCACCCAGGGACAGGGTGGCTACGAGCAGTACTTC | CASTQGQGGYEQYF
TRBJ2-7 | - | TRBV29-1 | TGCAGCGTCGTGACAGGAGTCTACGAGCAGTACTTC | CSVVTGVYEQYF
TRBJ2-3 | TRBD2 | TRBV27 | TGTGCCAGCAGAGGCAAGCGGGAAAGCACAGATACGCAGTATTTT | CASRGKRESTDTQYF
TRBJ1-2 | TRBD1 | TRBV7-3 | TGTGCCAGCTCGAAGACAGGGGGCGATGAAGGCGGCTACACCTTC | CASSKTGGDEGGYTF
TRBJ1-4 | TRBD1 | TRBV10-3 | TGTGCCATCAAGGGGGGACAGGGAGCCGAAAAACTGTTTTTT | CAIKGGQGAEKLFF
TRBJ1-1 | - | TRBV5-1 | TGCGCCAGCAGCGGTGGACAGTTGAACACTGAAGCTTTCTTT | CASSGGQLNTEAFF
TRBJ1-4 | - | TRBV6-6 | TGTGCCAGCAGTTACCCTCAAGTTGGGGCTCCAGTAAAACTGTTTTTT | CASSYPQVGAPVKLFF
TRBJ2-2 | - | TRBV7-5 | TGTGTCAGAAGCTTAGTGCCGACGGGGGATCACACCGGGGAGCTGTTTTTT | CVRSLVPTGDHTGELFF
TRBJ1-1 | - | TRBV6-4 | TGTGCCAGCAGCGGGACTTCGAACACTGAAGCTTTCTTT | CASSGTSNTEAFF
TRBJ2-7 | - | TRBV7-9 | TGTGCCAGCAGCTCCCGACAGCTGTACGAGCAGTACTTC | CASSSRQLYEQYF
TRBJ1-3 | - | TRBV18 | TGTGCCAGCTCACCACGTCATGAAAGCGAGCAGGGGAAGCATTTT | CASSPRHESEQGKHF
TRBJ2-7 | - | TRBV5-4 | TGTGCCAGCAGCTTGGACTACGAGCAGTACTTC | CASSLDYEQYF
TRBJ2-1 | - | TRBV2 | TGTGCCAGTAGAGGCAATGAGCAGTTCTTC | CASRGNEQFF
TRBJ2-7 | - | TRBV20-1 | TGCAGTGGCCTGTTACTCAACGAGCAGTACTTC | CSGLLLNEQYF
TRBJ2-3 | TRBD2 | TRBV4-3 | TGCGCCAGCAGCTTTCAACTAGCGGGGGCTTCAGATACGCAGTATTTT | CASSFQLAGASDTQYF
TRBJ1-2 | - | TRBV9 | TGTGCCAGCAGGGAAAGACAGTATGGCTACACCTTC | CASRERQYGYTF
TRBJ1-1 | - | TRBV6-6 | TGTGCCAGCAGTTACGCACCGGGAGCTGAAGCTTTCTTT | CASSYAPGAEAFF
TRBJ1-5 | - | TRBV19 | TGTGCCAGTAGTTTACAGGGCAGCAATCAGCCCCAGCATTTT | CASSLQGSNQPQHF
TRBJ2-2 | TRBD2 | TRBV18 | TGTGCCAGCTCACCACGGGCGGGGGCGAACACCGGGGAGCTGTTTTTT | CASSPRAGANTGELFF
TRBJ2-6 | - | TRBV11-3 | TGTGCCAGCAGCCTGGGCGTAACTGCCCTGACTTTC | CASSLGVTALTF
TRBJ1-3 | - | TRBV7-3 | TGTGCCAGCAGCCTCAAACTCTCTGGAAACACCATATATTTT | CASSLKLSGNTIYF
TRBJ2-2 | TRBD1 | TRBV7-9 | TGTGCCAGCAGCTTAGGGGACAGGGCTATAGGAACCGGGGAGCTGTTTTTT | CASSLGDRAIGTGELFF
TRBJ2-3 | - | TRBV18 | TGTGCCAGCTCACCGATCCAACAGGGCACAGATACGCAGTATTTT | CASSPIQQGTDTQYF
TRBJ1-5 | - | TRBV28 | TGTGCCAGCAGTCTACAGGATATCGATCAGCCCCAGCATTTT | CASSLQDIDQPQHF
TRBJ1-1 | - | TRBV5-4 | TGTGCCAGCACCCCGCGTCAGGGATTTGAAGCTTTCTTT | CASTPRQGFEAFF
TRBJ2-6 | - | TRBV2 | TGTGCCAGCAGTGTACGGGGGGCGGCTGGGGCCAACGTCCTGACTTTC | CASSVRGAAGANVLTF
TRBJ1-2 | - | TRBV27 | TGTGCCAGCAGTTTAGGGGAATCAGGGGCCTATGGCTACACCTTC | CASSLGESGAYGYTF
TRBJ2-7 | TRBD1 | TRBV2 | TGTGCCAGCAGTGAAAGGTCCGGGACAGGGCGCTACGAGCAGTACTTC | CASSERSGTGRYEQYF
TRBJ2-6 | - | TRBV10-3 | TGTGCCACGGAGCTATACTCTGGGGCCAACGTCCTGACTTTC | CATELYSGANVLTF
TRBJ2-7 | - | TRBV7-2 | TGTGCCAGCAGCTTCGGAGGGCCCTACGAGCAGTACTTC | CASSFGGPYEQYF
TRBJ2-5 | - | TRBV10-3 | TGTGCCATCAGACAGGGTATCGAAGAGACCCAGTACTTC | CAIRQGIEETQYF